The T cell receptor beta chain described here comes from a study of cytomegalovirus exposure and HLA in healthy donors. PCR employed 60 Vbeta and 13 Jbeta primers. This table comes from immunoSEQ multiplex PCR, and its TCRdb copy is limited to in-frame clones, with some not included. This table has approximately 85,000 clones, over 75% appearing once. This clone came up once. The receptor was isolated from a man aged 25 to 40 in good health and CMV-seronegative. Sequencing was done on a sample of PBMCs.

This chain's CDR3 is CASSPDRVGEQYF. The CDR3 nucleotides read TGTGCCAGCAGCCCAGACAGGGTAGGCGAGCAGTACTTC. The V call is TRBV7-2, the J call TRBJ2-7, with 7 bases identical to TRBD1. Per germline, CDR1 SGHTA and CDR2 FQGNSA. Trimming took 5 bases from V and 6 from J; bases not matched to a gene: 7. The CDR3 has 13 amino acids. Combining the CDR3 with reference TRBV7-2 and TRBJ2-7 gives the whole variable domain GAGVSQSPSNKVTEKGKDVELRCDPISGHTALYWYRQSLGQGLEFLIYFQGNSAPDKSGLPSDRFSAERTGGSVSTLTIQRTQQEDSAVYLCASSPDRVGEQYFGPGTRLTVT.